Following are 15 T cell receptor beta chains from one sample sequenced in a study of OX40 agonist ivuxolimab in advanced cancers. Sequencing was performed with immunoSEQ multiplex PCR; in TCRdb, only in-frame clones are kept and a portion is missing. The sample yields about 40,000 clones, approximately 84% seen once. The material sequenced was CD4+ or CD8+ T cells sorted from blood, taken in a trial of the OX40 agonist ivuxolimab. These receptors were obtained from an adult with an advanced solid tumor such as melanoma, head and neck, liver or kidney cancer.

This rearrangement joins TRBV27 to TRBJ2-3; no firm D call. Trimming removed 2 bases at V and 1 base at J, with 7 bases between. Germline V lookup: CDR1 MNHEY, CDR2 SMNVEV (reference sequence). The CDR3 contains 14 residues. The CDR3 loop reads CASSLAAGTDTQYF. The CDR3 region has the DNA TGTGCCAGCAGTTTAGCGGCCGGCACAGATACGCAGTATTTT.

The DNA of the CDR3 is TGTGCCAGCAGCACCACAGGGAACCCAACTAATGAAAAACTGTTTTTT. This translates into CASSTTGNPTNEKLFF. V and J are TRBV9 and TRBJ1-4, with D possibly being TRBD1 (6 bases). Per germline, CDR1 SGDLS and CDR2 YYNGEE. The V and J ends lost 4 bases and 0 bases respectively, with 13 bases between them. The CDR3 extends over 16 amino acids. Based on the CDR3 plus reference TRBV9 and TRBJ1-4, the full variable domain is DSGVTQTPKHLITATGQRVTLRCSPRSGDLSVYWYQQSLDQGLQFLIQYYNGEERAKGNILERFSAQQFPDLHSELNLSSLELGDSALYFCASSTTGNPTNEKLFFGSGTQLSVL.

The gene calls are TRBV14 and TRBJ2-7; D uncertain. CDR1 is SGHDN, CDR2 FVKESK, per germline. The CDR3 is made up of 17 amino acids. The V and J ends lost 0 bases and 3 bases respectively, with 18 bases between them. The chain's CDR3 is CASSQDLGALPFYEQYF. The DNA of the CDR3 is TGTGCCAGCAGCCAAGATCTTGGAGCCCTTCCCTTCTACGAGCAGTACTTC.

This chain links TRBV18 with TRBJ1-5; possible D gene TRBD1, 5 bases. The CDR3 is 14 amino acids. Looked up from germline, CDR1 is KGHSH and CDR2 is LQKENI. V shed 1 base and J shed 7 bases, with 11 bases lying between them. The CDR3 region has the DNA TGTGCCAGCTCACCACTCGGGGGGGAACAGCCCCAGCATTTT. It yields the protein CASSPLGGEQPQHF.

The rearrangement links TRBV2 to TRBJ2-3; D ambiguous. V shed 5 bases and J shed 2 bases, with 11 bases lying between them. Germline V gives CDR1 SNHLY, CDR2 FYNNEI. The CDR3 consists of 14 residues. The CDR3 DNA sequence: TGTGCCAGCAGTTCTCCAACTACCACAGATACGCAGTATTTT. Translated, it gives CASSSPTTTDTQYF.

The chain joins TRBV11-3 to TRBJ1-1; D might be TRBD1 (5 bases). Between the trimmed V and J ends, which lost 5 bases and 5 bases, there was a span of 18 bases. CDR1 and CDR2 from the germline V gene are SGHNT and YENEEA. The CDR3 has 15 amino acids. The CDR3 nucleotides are TGTGCCAGCAGCGATAAGCTGGGGCTAAGTACTGAAGCTTTCTTT. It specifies CASSDKLGLSTEAFF.

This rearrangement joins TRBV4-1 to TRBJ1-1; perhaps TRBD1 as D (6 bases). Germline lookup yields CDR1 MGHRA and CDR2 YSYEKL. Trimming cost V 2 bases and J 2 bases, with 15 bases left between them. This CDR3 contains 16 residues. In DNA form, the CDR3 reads TGCGCCAGCAGCCAATCATGGACAGCGCGAAACACTGAAGCTTTCTTT. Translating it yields CASSQSWTARNTEAFF.

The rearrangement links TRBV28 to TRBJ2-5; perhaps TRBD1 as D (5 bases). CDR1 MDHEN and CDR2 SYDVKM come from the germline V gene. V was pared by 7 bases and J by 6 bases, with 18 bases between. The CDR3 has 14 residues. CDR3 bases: TGTGCCAGCACCCCCCTGGCAGGGCGTCAGACCCAGTACTTC. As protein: CASTPLAGRQTQYF.

CDR3 loop: CASSQFGQGSYEQYF. The CDR3 DNA is TGTGCCAGCAGCCAGTTCGGACAGGGATCCTACGAGCAGTACTTC. The chain uses TRBV11-2 and TRBJ2-7; 8 bases are a match to TRBD1. Looked up from germline, CDR1 is SGHAT and CDR2 is FQNNGV. This CDR3 has 15 residues. The V segment lost 5 bases and the J segment 1 base; nucleotides outside the gene matches: 7.

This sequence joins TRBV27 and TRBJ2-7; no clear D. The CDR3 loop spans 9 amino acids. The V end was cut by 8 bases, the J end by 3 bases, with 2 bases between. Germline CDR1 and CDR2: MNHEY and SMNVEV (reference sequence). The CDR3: CASGYEQYF. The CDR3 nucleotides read TGTGCCAGCGGCTACGAGCAGTACTTC.

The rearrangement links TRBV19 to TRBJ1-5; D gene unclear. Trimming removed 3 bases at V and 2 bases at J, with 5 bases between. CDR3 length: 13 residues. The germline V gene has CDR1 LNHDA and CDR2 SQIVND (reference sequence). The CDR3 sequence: CASSIEGNQPQHF. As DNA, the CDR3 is TGTGCCAGTAGTATCGAGGGCAATCAGCCCCAGCATTTT.

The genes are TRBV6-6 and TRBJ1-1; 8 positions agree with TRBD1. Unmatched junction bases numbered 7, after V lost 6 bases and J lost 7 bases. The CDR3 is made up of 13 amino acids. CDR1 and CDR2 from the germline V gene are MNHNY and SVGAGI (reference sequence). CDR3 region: CASSYGTGVEAFF. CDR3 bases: TGTGCCAGCAGCTACGGGACAGGAGTTGAAGCTTTCTTT.

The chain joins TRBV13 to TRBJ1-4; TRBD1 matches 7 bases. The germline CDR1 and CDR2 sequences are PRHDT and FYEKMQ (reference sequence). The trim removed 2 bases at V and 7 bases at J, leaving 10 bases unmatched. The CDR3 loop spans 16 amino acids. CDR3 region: CASSLLQGEGPEKLFF. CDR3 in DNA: TGTGCCAGCAGCTTACTTCAGGGGGAGGGGCCTGAAAAACTGTTTTTT.

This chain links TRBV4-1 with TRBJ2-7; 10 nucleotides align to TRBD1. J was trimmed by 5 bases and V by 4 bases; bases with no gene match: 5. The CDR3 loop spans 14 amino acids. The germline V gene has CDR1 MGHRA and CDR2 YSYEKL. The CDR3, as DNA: TGCGCCAGCAGCCCAGGGACAGGGGCGGACGAGCAGTACTTC. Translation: CASSPGTGADEQYF.

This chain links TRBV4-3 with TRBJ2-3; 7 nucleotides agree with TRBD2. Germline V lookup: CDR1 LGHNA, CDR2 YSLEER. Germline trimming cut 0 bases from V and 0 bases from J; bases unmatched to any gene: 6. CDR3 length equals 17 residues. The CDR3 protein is CASSQDWLADSTDTQYF. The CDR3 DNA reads TGCGCCAGCAGCCAAGATTGGCTAGCGGACAGCACAGATACGCAGTATTTT.